The 17 T cell receptor beta chains reported below all come from one sample, sequenced in a study of cytomegalovirus exposure and HLA in healthy donors. PCR employed 60 Vbeta and 13 Jbeta primers. TCRdb's table, derived via immunoSEQ multiplex PCR, lists solely in-frame clones and lacks some. The sample lists about 140,000 clones, roughly four fifths occurring once. The sequenced sample was PBMCs. The receptors stem from a man between 18 and 29 years old in good health and CMV-seropositive.

V usage is TRBV6-5 and J usage is TRBJ2-1, with 7 bases matching TRBD2. CDR3 length: 11 amino acids. The trim removed 11 bases at V and 8 bases at J, leaving 6 bases unmatched. Germline-derived CDR1 and CDR2 are MNHEY and SVGAGI. The CDR3 spells CAGGRGDEQFF. Here the CDR3 DNA reads TGTGCCGGAGGGAGGGGCGATGAGCAGTTCTTC.

The chain has TRBV27 and TRBJ1-5; TRBD1 might be the D (6 bases). Trimming cost V 2 bases and J 4 bases, with 9 bases left between them. Germline CDR1 reads MNHEY; CDR2 reads SMNVEV (reference sequence). The CDR3 spans 14 residues. The CDR3 protein is CASSLLGGNQPQHF. DNA of the CDR3: TGTGCCAGCAGTTTACTAGGGGGTAATCAGCCCCAGCATTTT.

This clone was recorded a few times. The V gene is TRBV29-1, the J gene TRBJ2-7, with D perhaps matching TRBD1 (5 bases). Trimming took off 7 bases at V and 4 bases at J, with 26 bases between the two ends. The CDR3 is made up of 16 amino acids. The V gene's germline CDR1 is SQVTM and CDR2 ANQGSEA. Here the CDR3 reads CSALQGSSNLRYEQYF. The CDR3, as DNA: TGCAGCGCCCTCCAGGGTTCGAGCAACCTTCGATACGAGCAGTACTTC.

This chain links TRBV11-2 with TRBJ2-3; 13 nucleotides agree with TRBD2. The J segment lost 0 bases and the V segment lost 5 bases, leaving 5 bases of the junction unmatched. This CDR3 has 17 residues. Germline V lookup: CDR1 SGHAT, CDR2 FQNNGV. The CDR3 here is CASSPWTSGSSTDTQYF. CDR3 nucleotide sequence: TGTGCCAGCAGCCCTTGGACTAGCGGGAGTAGCACAGATACGCAGTATTTT.

The V gene is TRBV5-1, the J gene TRBJ2-2; 7 bases map to TRBD1. Germline loops: CDR1 SGHRS, CDR2 YFSETQ. This CDR3 has 14 residues. The V and J ends lost 4 bases and 6 bases, in that order; junction bases with no gene match: 6. CDR3 DNA sequence: TGCGCCAGCAGCAGGGACAGAGTCGCCGGGGAGCTGTTTTTT. This translates into CASSRDRVAGELFF. Full variable domain (outside the CDR3, taken from reference TRBV5-1 and TRBJ2-2): KAGVTQTPRYLIKTRGQQVTLSCSPISGHRSVSWYQQTPGQGLQFLFEYFSETQRNKGNFPGRFSGRQFSNSRSEMNVSTLELGDSALYLCASSRDRVAGELFFGEGSRLTVL.

CDR3 sequence: CAISESHSGANVLTF. The CDR3 bases are TGTGCCATCAGTGAGTCACACTCTGGGGCCAACGTCCTGACTTTC. The chain couples TRBV10-3 to TRBJ2-6; the D is unclear. Germline V gives CDR1 ENHRY, CDR2 SYGVKD. Trimming shortened V by 0 bases and J by 0 bases, and 3 bases separated the two germline ends. The CDR3 has 15 residues.

J is TRBJ2-2 and V is TRBV28, with D possibly matching TRBD1 (6 bases). The CDR3 has 13 amino acids. Trimming removed 5 bases from V and 4 bases from J, with 8 bases in between. In germline, CDR1 is MDHEN, CDR2 SYDVKM. CDR3 in DNA: TGTGCCAGCAGTGACAGGAGCACCGGGGAGCTGTTTTTT. The encoded protein is CASSDRSTGELFF.

This sequence joins TRBV2 and TRBJ2-3; TRBD2 might be the D (5 bases). Germline V gives CDR1 SNHLY, CDR2 FYNNEI. V was clipped by 3 bases and J by 1 base, with 14 bases between them. The CDR3 runs 16 residues. The CDR3 DNA follows: TGTGCCAGCAGTGAGTTGTGGAGGATAGGCACAGATACGCAGTATTTT. This translates into CASSELWRIGTDTQYF. Drawing the rest from reference TRBV2 and TRBJ2-3, the complete variable domain is EPEVTQTPSHQVTQMGQEVILRCVPISNHLYFYWYRQILGQKVEFLVSFYNNEISEKSEIFDDQFSVERPDGSNFTLKIRSTKLEDSAMYFCASSELWRIGTDTQYFGPGTRLTVL.

This chain connects TRBV5-4 to TRBJ1-1; unclear D gene. There are 13 residues in the CDR3. V lost 4 bases to trimming and J lost 2 bases, with 9 bases between them. In germline, CDR1 is SGHNT, CDR2 YYREEE (reference sequence). CDR3 nucleotides: TGTGCCAGCAGCCCGGTCCTTAACACTGAAGCTTTCTTT. As protein: CASSPVLNTEAFF. The whole variable domain, filled in from reference TRBV5-4 and TRBJ1-1, reads ETGVTQSPTHLIKTRGQQVTLRCSSQSGHNTVSWYQQALGQGPQFIFQYYREEENGRGNFPPRFSGLQFPNYSSELNVNALELDDSALYLCASSPVLNTEAFFGQGTRLTVV.

J is TRBJ1-1 and V is TRBV19; 7 nucleotides match TRBD1. This CDR3 spans 14 amino acids. V lost 5 bases and J lost 3; bases outside the gene matches: 6. CDR1 and CDR2 (germline): LNHDA, SQIVND (reference sequence). The CDR3 DNA reads as TGTGCCAGTAGTCCGGGACAGACACACACTGAAGCTTTCTTT. This codes for CASSPGQTHTEAFF.

In regard to this clone: Additional DNA sequences in this sample encode the identical CDR3. The CDR3 protein is CSVEGRVTDTQYF. For the CDR3, the DNA is TGCAGCGTTGAAGGACGGGTCACAGATACGCAGTATTTT. The V gene is TRBV29-1, the J gene TRBJ2-3; no clear D gene. The CDR3 has 13 residues. Germline-derived CDR1 and CDR2 are SQVTM and ANQGSEA. Trimming took off 1 base at V and 2 bases at J, with 7 bases between the two ends.

This rearrangement joins TRBV4-1 to TRBJ2-5; maybe TRBD2 (6 bases). The better agreement between TRBJ2-7 and the DNA end casts doubt on the J call. The CDR3 totals 14 residues. Germline V gene lookup returns CDR1 MGHRA and CDR2 YSYEKL. The CDR3 loop is CASSQEGGVYEQYF. The CDR3 region has the DNA TGCGCCAGCAGCCAAGAGGGAGGAGTCTACGAGCAGTACTTC.

Comment on this clone: Relative to the germline gene, one junction end is altered; a read error may explain this. The chain employs TRBV7-7 and TRBJ2-7; 8 nucleotides align to TRBD1. This CDR3 region has 15 residues. Germline V gene lookup returns CDR1 SSHAT and CDR2 FNYEAQ (reference sequence). CDR3 in DNA: TGTGCTAGCAGCTTAGGGGGGCAGGGGGCCCACGAGCAGTACTTC. It codes for CASSLGGQGAHEQYF.

J is TRBJ1-3 and V is TRBV29-1; 8 positions agree with TRBD1. Germline V lookup: CDR1 SQVTM, CDR2 ANQGSEA. The CDR3 runs to 16 residues. The V segment lost 5 bases and the J segment 4 bases; nucleotides outside the gene matches: 13. CDR3 region: CSVSRTGKGVGNTIYF. DNA of the CDR3: TGCAGCGTTTCTCGGACAGGGAAAGGTGTCGGAAACACCATATATTTT.

To note about this clone: Other DNA sequences in the same sample also yield this CDR3. The chain carries TRBV18 and TRBJ1-5; D gene unclear. This CDR3 region has 13 residues. The germline V and J ends were trimmed by 3 bases and 2 bases, with 5 bases remaining between them. Germline-derived CDR1 and CDR2 are KGHSH and LQKENI. The CDR3 DNA follows: TGTGCCAGCTCACCGTCTCGCAATCAGCCCCAGCATTTT. Amino acids: CASSPSRNQPQHF.

The V and J genes are TRBV5-1 and TRBJ2-1; possible D gene TRBD1, 7 bases. Germline loops: CDR1 SGHRS, CDR2 YFSETQ. CDR3 length: 15 amino acids. The germline V and J ends were trimmed by 0 bases and 3 bases, with 10 bases remaining between them. The CDR3 DNA reads as TGCGCCAGCAGCTTGGGACAGGGACTCTACAATGAGCAGTTCTTC. Protein product: CASSLGQGLYNEQFF.

The genes are TRBV27 and TRBJ1-2, with 9 nucleotides matching TRBD1. The CDR3 has 16 amino acids. Germline loops: CDR1 MNHEY, CDR2 SMNVEV (reference sequence). V dropped 4 bases and J dropped 8; count of bases not matched to a gene: 14. In DNA, the CDR3 is TGTGCCAGCAGTTCCCCCGGGACAGGGCCGGGGGCCGGCTACACCTTC. Its translation: CASSSPGTGPGAGYTF.